A single TCR beta chain is shown here with its context. Its antigen is unknown. Base qualities are missing; no much larger clone stands one base away. The data stem from a study of T cell repertoires in cytomegalovirus infection (dated by TCRdb to between 2018 and 2020). Notes on the research overall: Donor HLA type was relevant to the analysis, as public TCR beta signatures indicated carriage of CMV infection together with the matching HLA type.

The CDR1 and CDR2 encoded by the germline V gene are SQVTM and ANQGSEA. V is cut back by 4 bases and J by 3 bases, with 4 bases in the junction unmatched. Reading from cysteine to phenylalanine, the CDR3 counts 14 amino acids. Just CDR3 DNA is preserved here, 42 bases in frame from base 1. Findings and caveats that apply to the study as a whole: Cumulative frequency of public TCR beta family members discriminated carriers of CMV infection plus the relevant HLA type in this cohort and an independent 352-donor cohort. The ex vivo response was dominated by HLA-C-restricted CMV-specific TCR beta clonotypes, and the single most frequent clonotype in two of eight donors was supplied by these HLA-C-restricted clonotypes.

TCRdb names Illumina HiSeq 1500 as the instrument used. The public reads were reanalyzed by TCRdb: fastp trimming at Q25, MiXCR alignment, in-frame beta chains only. Entries are consolidated by CDR3 protein sequence, retaining the most common genes and DNA. The table for this sample lists around 550,000 distinct CDR3 sequences; about a quarter of them were counted only once. The ten largest clones capture roughly an eighth of the sample. The sample consisted of PBMCs. Here the chain combines TRBV29-1 and TRBJ2-1, and TRBD1 aligns with 9 junction nucleotides. The sequence was obtained from a human donor in good health (CMV status not recorded). Some clones in this sample may be carry-over from other donors' samples. The CDR3 reads as follows: CSVVPGQGYNEQFF. The DNA is TGCAGCGTTGTCCCGGGACAGGGCTACAATGAGCAGTTCTTC.